This T cell receptor (beta chain) was captured by sequencing in a study of CD8+ T cells in alopecia areata. Study-wide results and limits: Normal scalp had lower clonality than lesional scalp, with alopecia totalis/universalis lesions showing this most strongly. Patients shared TCRs less clearly than mice did, possibly for HLA-related reasons.

PBMC-derived CD4+ and CD8+ T cells were sorted. cDNA serving as the sequencing template came from extracted, reverse transcribed RNA. Method: immunoSEQ multiplex PCR; TCRdb's copy keeps in-frame clones and lacks some. In the table there are about 200,000 clones, around 50% of which are singletons. The CDR3 length is 15 residues. Germline CDR1 and CDR2: MGHRA and YSYEKL. Deletions cut 0 bases from V and 8 bases from J, with 13 bases between. This clone was detected only a few times. The antigen is not known. This chain uses TRBV4-1 with TRBJ1-4, with D possibly matching TRBD1 (6 bases). The sequence was obtained from a human donor in good health. The sample comprised CD8+ T cells sorted from blood. This CDR3 reads CASSQDPRGGEKLFF. Written as DNA, the CDR3 is TGCGCCAGCAGCCAAGATCCCAGGGGAGGGGAAAAACTGTTTTTT.